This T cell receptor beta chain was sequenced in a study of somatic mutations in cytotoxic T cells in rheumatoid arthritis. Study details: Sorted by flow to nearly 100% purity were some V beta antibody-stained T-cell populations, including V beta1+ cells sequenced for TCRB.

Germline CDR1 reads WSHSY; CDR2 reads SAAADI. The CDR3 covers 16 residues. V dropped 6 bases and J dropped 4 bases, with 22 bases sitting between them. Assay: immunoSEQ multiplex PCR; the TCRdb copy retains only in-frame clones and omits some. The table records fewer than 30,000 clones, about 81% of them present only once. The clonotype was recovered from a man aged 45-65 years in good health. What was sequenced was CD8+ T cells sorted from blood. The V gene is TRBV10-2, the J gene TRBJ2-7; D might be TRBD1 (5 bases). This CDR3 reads CASSNHLARGLYEQYF. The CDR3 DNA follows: TGCGCCAGCAGCAACCATCTGGCTAGGGGATTGTACGAGCAGTACTTC.